This T cell receptor beta chain was found in a study of T-cell reconstitution after alpha-beta-depleted transplantation in children. General study points: Reportedly, alpha-beta T cells present about two months post-transplant originated from several hundred expanded clones of graft origin. T-cell numbers and diversity, one year after transplant, stemmed largely from T cells that were newly produced.

Unique molecular identifiers were incorporated during preparation of the TCRbeta library. TCRdb re-called the PCR reads through MiXCR, storing one row per CDR3 protein. The sample lists 440,000 or so distinct CDR3 sequences; 43% were seen once. About this clonotype: Its target is not known. A much more abundant neighbour one base away suggests this may be a read error.

The input for sequencing was PBMCs, taken before TCRalphabeta/CD19-depleted stem cell transplant. This TCR came from a girl aged 2-15 years with aplastic anemia, due to receive a stem cell transplant.

The CDR3 loop reads CDSSLGRSIDTQYF. The CDR3 bases are TGCGACAGCAGCTTGGGGCGGTCAATCGATACGCAGTATTTT. The chain uses TRBV5-1 and TRBJ2-3, with D perhaps matching TRBD1 (5 bases). The length of the CDR3 is 14 residues. Germline V gene data show CDR1 as SGHRS and CDR2 as YFSETQ.